The clone carrying this T cell receptor (beta chain) was recorded at least ten times. TCRdb reprocessed the RT-PCR reads via MiXCR and lists one record per CDR3 protein. The sample records more than 600,000 distinct CDR3 sequences, 12% to 15% being singletons. The germline CDR1 and CDR2 sequences are MGHRA and YSYEKL. V shed 1 base and J 11 bases; nucleotides not matched to a gene: 7. The CDR3 is made up of 15 amino acids. This chain joins TRBV4-1 and TRBJ2-1; 11 positions match TRBD1. This TCR was recovered from a female donor in good health, serving as a healthy control. The sequenced sample consisted of memory CD4+ T cells from blood. The CDR3 is CASSQVDRGQGKQFF. DNA for the CDR3: TGCGCCAGCAGCCAAGTGGACAGGGGGCAAGGAAAGCAGTTCTTC.